The T cell receptor (beta chain) described here comes from a study of shared clonotypes between healthy human individuals. Turning to the study itself: Donors were two women and a few men aged 18 to 49.

The data were produced by immunoSEQ multiplex PCR, yet TCRdb's version contains in-frame clones alone and is incomplete. Of approximately 1.4 million clones detected, about 98% appear once; the ten largest clones hold about 0.45%. Study-level points and caveats: Naive subsets typically showed greater estimated richness than memory subsets. There were few donors, and this limited the genetic and exposure-history diversity represented.

On this clone itself: Its antigen is still unknown.

Per the germline V gene, CDR1 is MGHRA and CDR2 is YSYEKL. This CDR3 comprises 14 residues. Trimming at V came to 9 bases and at J to 1 base, leaving 7 bases not matched to a gene. The receptor comes from a man younger than 40 in good health. The V gene is TRBV4-1, the J gene TRBJ2-3; 7 nucleotides agree with TRBD2. Sample: naive CD4+ T cells sorted from blood. The subset here: CD45RA+ positively selected. CDR3 loop: CASSGGLGTDTQYF. CDR3 coding DNA: TGCGCCAGTTCGGGAGGTTTGGGCACAGATACGCAGTATTTT.